Each of the 8 T cell receptor beta chains below was sequenced from the same sample in a study of beta chain features in type 1 diabetes. Since all of the isolated RNA was reverse transcribed, expressed TCRB transcripts were what got sequenced. TCRdb keeps only in-frame clones here, not all; method: immunoSEQ multiplex PCR. This table holds about 220,000 clones, roughly 10% found once. Sequenced: central memory CD4+ T cells from blood. The receptors were sampled from a man in his late teens or twenties in good health.

The rearrangement uses TRBV30 and TRBJ1-4; no firm D call. Trimming took 4 bases from V and 5 from J, leaving 8 bases between them. CDR3 length: 12 residues. Germline CDR1 GTSNPN, CDR2 SVGIG (reference sequence). CDR3 nucleotide sequence: TGTGCCTGGACGGACCGAAATGAAAAACTGTTTTTT. Protein product: CAWTDRNEKLFF. Variable domain in full (rest from reference TRBV30 and TRBJ1-4): SQTIHQWPATLVQPVGSPLSLECTVEGTSNPNLYWYRQAAGRGLQLLFYSVGIGQISSEVPQNLSASRPQDRQFILSSKKLLLSDSGFYLCAWTDRNEKLFFGSGTQLSVL.

The chain uses TRBV6-1 and TRBJ1-1; D gene uncertain. Germline CDR1 and CDR2: MNHNS and SASEGT. The CDR3 runs 13 residues. V was pared by 6 bases and J by 2 bases, with 10 bases between. This CDR3 reads CASSLTTNTEAFF. CDR3 nucleotides: TGTGCCAGCAGCCTAACAACCAACACTGAAGCTTTCTTT.

This chain joins TRBV6-1 and TRBJ2-2; D may correspond to TRBD1 or TRBD2 (5 bases each). The germline gives CDR1 MNHNS, CDR2 SASEGT. The CDR3 is made up of 14 amino acids. V dropped 4 bases and J dropped 4 bases, with 10 bases sitting between them. In nucleotides, the CDR3 is TGTGCCAGCAGTGTAGTGGGGACCACCGGGGAGCTGTTTTTT. It specifies CASSVVGTTGELFF.

This clone came up many times. The V gene is TRBV7-3, the J gene TRBJ2-6; TRBD1 might be the D (6 bases). The CDR3 is 16 residues long. V was shortened by 1 base and J by 2 bases, with 9 bases between the two germline ends. Germline CDR1 reads SGHTA; CDR2 reads FQGTGA. CDR3 protein: CASSLMGATGANVLTF. CDR3 DNA: TGTGCCAGCAGCTTAATGGGGGCTACTGGGGCCAACGTCCTGACTTTC.

The chain couples TRBV4-3 to TRBJ2-6; maybe TRBD2 (6 bases). Trimming pared 4 bases from V and 2 bases from J, leaving 9 bases between. The CDR3 contains 15 residues. Looked up from germline, CDR1 is LGHNA and CDR2 is YSLEER. The CDR3 nucleotides read TGCGCCAGCAGCCGCGGGGTCCCTGGGGCCAACGTCCTGACTTTC. As protein: CASSRGVPGANVLTF.

In this sample, this clone turned up a few times. V usage is TRBV29-1 and J usage is TRBJ2-1; 10 positions match TRBD2. The trim removed 6 bases at V and 1 base at J, leaving 6 bases unmatched. Germline V CDR1 and CDR2: SQVTM, ANQGSEA. This CDR3 is built from 15 residues. The CDR3 protein is CSVSLAGASYNEQFF. CDR3 in DNA: TGCAGCGTGTCCCTAGCGGGGGCGTCCTACAATGAGCAGTTCTTC.

A remark on this clone: The limits of the CDR3 on the DNA are not certain, so only TCRdb's listed CDR3 is given. V and J are TRBV6-6 and TRBJ1-2; TRBD1, the D gene given by the table, was not confirmed from the DNA. Counting both end residues, the CDR3 totals 15 amino acids. The germline CDR1 and CDR2 sequences are MNHNY and SVGAGI (reference sequence). CDR3 sequence reads: CASSSSGQANYGYTF.

The chain uses TRBV5-4 and TRBJ1-2, with TRBD1 as a possible D gene (6 bases). Germline V gene sequence: CDR1 SGHNT, CDR2 YYREEE (reference sequence). There are 14 residues in the CDR3. Deletions cut 4 bases from V and 3 bases from J, with 13 bases between. CDR3 coding DNA: TGTGCCAGCAGCGGGCAGGGGCTCCACTATGGCTACACCTTC. Amino acid sequence: CASSGQGLHYGYTF.